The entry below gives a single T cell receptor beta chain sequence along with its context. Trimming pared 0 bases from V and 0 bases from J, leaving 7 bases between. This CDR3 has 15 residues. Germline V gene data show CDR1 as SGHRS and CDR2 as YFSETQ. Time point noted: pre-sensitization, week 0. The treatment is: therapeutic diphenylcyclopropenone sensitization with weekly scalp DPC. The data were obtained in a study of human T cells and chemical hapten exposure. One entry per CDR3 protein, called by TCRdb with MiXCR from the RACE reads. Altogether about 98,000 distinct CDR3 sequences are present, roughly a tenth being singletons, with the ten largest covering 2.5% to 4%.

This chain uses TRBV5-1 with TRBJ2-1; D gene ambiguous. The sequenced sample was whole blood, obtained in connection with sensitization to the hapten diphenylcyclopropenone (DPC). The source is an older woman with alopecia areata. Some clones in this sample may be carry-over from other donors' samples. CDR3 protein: CASSLGVSSYNEQFF. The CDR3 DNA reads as TGCGCCAGCAGCTTGGGCGTAAGCTCCTACAATGAGCAGTTCTTC.